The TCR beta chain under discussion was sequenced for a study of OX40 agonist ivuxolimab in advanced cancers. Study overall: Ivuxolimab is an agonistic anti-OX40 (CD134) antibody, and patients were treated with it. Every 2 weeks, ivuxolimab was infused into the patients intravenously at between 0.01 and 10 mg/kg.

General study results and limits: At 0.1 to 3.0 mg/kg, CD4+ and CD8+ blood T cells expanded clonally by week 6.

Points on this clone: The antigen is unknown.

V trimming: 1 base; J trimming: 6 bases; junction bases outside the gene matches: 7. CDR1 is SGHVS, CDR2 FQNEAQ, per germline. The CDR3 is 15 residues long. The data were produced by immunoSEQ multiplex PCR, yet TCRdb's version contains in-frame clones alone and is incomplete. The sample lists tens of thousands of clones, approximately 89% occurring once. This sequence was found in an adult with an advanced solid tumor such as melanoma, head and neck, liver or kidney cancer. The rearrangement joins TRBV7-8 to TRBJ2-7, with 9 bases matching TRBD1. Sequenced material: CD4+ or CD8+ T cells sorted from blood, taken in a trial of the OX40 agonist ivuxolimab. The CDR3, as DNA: TGTGCCAGCAGCTTAGTTCTTGGACAGGGGCGCGAGCAGTACTTC. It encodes CASSLVLGQGREQYF. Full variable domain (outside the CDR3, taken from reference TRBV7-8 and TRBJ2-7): GAGVSQSPRYKVAKRGQDVALRCDPISGHVSLFWYQQALGQGPEFLTYFQNEAQLDKSGLPSDRFFAERPEGSVSTLKIQRTQQEDSAVYLCASSLVLGQGREQYFGPGTRLTVT.